This entry is about one T cell receptor beta chain. Trimming cost V 8 bases and J 5 bases; bases outside gene matches: 14. The CDR3 runs to 16 residues. Germline CDR1 MDHEN, CDR2 SYDVKM. The sample originates from a study of shared clonotypes between healthy human individuals. TCRdb keeps only in-frame clones here, not all; method: immunoSEQ multiplex PCR. The sample contains 2 million to 2.5 million clones, approximately 93% of which appear only once. Naive CD4+ cells were CD45RA-selected; the remaining cells were memory. The sequenced sample consisted of naive CD4+ T cells from PBMCs. The subset was: CD45RA+ positively selected. The sequence came from a man between 18 and 35 years old in good health. Some clones in this sample may be carry-over from other donors' samples. V gene TRBV28 combines with J gene TRBJ2-2, with TRBD1 matching over 7 bases. CDR3 in DNA: TGTGCCAGCCGCCTACAGGGGCGTGCGGAGACCGGGGAGCTGTTTTTT. Translated, it gives CASRLQGRAETGELFF.